Each of the 23 T cell receptor beta chains below was sequenced from the same sample in a study of identical twins. One entry per CDR3 protein, called by TCRdb with MiXCR from the 5' RACE reads. The top ten hold 7.2% of the sample, which has some 300,000 distinct CDR3 sequences, about 12% seen once. These data were also filed under a second study, of yellow fever vaccine responses in identical twins.

The specimen sequenced was CD8+ T cells sorted from blood. The receptors were gathered from a woman aged 18-30 years in good health.

V and J are TRBV5-6 and TRBJ2-2; 9 bases are shared with TRBD1. J was trimmed by 5 bases and V by 10 bases; bases with no gene match: 6. CDR1 SGHDT and CDR2 YYEEEE come from the germline V gene. The CDR3 has 13 residues. CDR3 loop: CAGGTGWTGELFF. The DNA for the CDR3 is TGTGCCGGAGGGACAGGGTGGACCGGGGAGCTGTTTTTT.

A few counts support this clonotype. The CDR3 reads CSARDRSAPYEQYV. For the CDR3, the DNA is TGCAGTGCTAGAGATCGGTCTGCTCCCTACGAGCAGTACGTC. The chain combines TRBV20-1 with TRBJ2-7; no reliable D call. Germline V gene sequence: CDR1 DFQATT, CDR2 SNEGSKA (reference sequence). The V end lost 0 bases, the J end lost 2 bases, and 11 bases lay between the germline ends. The CDR3 is 14 residues long.

V usage is TRBV7-6 and J usage is TRBJ2-1, with 10 positions matching TRBD1. Germline CDR1 and CDR2: SGHVS and FNYEAQ. Unmatched junction bases numbered 11, after V lost 5 bases and J lost 7 bases. This CDR3 spans 16 amino acids. The CDR3 spells CASSPNRQGARNEQFF. The CDR3 DNA is TGTGCCAGCAGCCCTAACCGACAGGGGGCAAGGAATGAGCAGTTCTTC.

The sample holds a few counts of this clonotype. V usage is TRBV7-9 and J usage is TRBJ2-1, with D tentatively TRBD1 (6 bases). This CDR3 has 12 amino acids. From germline, CDR1 is SEHNR and CDR2 FQNEAQ (reference sequence). Trimming shortened V by 11 bases and J by 7 bases, and 15 bases separated the two germline ends. Written as DNA, the CDR3 is TGTGCCGGCCACAGGGAAGGGAATGAGCAGTTCTTC. Translation: CAGHREGNEQFF. Using reference TRBV7-9 and TRBJ2-1 for the parts outside the CDR3, the full variable domain is DTGVSQNPRHKITKRGQNVTFRCDPISEHNRLYWYRQTLGQGPEFLTYFQNEAQLEKSRLLSDRFSAERPKGSFSTLEIQRTEQGDSAMYLCAGHREGNEQFFGPGTRLTVL.

The chain has TRBV10-2 and TRBJ1-5; the D gene is possibly TRBD1 (5 bases). Per the germline V gene, CDR1 is WSHSY and CDR2 is SAAADI. The V end was cut by 4 bases, the J end by 5 bases, with 15 bases between. This CDR3 comprises 15 residues. The CDR3 spells CASSGQGGSDQPQHF. In DNA, the CDR3 is TGCGCCAGCAGTGGCCAGGGAGGTTCGGATCAGCCCCAGCATTTT.

This clonotype was seen repeatedly, ten times or more. CDR3 sequence (DNA): TGTGCCAGCACCTCAGGATTGGAAGCTTTCTTT. Amino acids: CASTSGLEAFF. The chain links TRBV12-3 or TRBV12-4 to TRBJ1-1; D not resolved. With 7 bases removed from V and 8 bases from J, the gap between germline ends came to 11 bases. CDR3 size: 11 residues.

This clonotype was counted once. V is TRBV25-1 and J is TRBJ2-2; 9 positions agree with TRBD1. There are 16 residues in the CDR3. The germline V gene encodes CDR1 MGHDK and CDR2 SYGVNS. Trimming removed 1 base from V and 1 base from J; junction bases left unmatched: 1. This chain's CDR3 is CASSELGQGNTGELFF. In DNA, the CDR3 is TGTGCCAGCAGTGAATTGGGACAGGGGAACACCGGGGAGCTGTTTTTT.

This clonotype occurred a few times. CDR3 in amino acids: CASSLSQGAYEQYF. The CDR3 region has the DNA TGTGCCAGCAGTTTAAGCCAGGGGGCCTACGAGCAGTACTTC. The J gene is TRBJ2-7, the V gene TRBV28; 7 nucleotides agree with TRBD1. The CDR3 covers 14 residues. V lost 2 bases, J lost 2 bases, and 3 bases stayed unmatched. The germline CDR1 and CDR2 sequences are MDHEN and SYDVKM.

The sample holds a few counts of this clonotype. The chain recombines TRBV15 with TRBJ1-4, with TRBD1 identical over 9 bases. CDR1 is LNHNV, CDR2 YYDKDF, per germline (reference sequence). CDR3 length equals 15 residues. J was trimmed by 12 bases and V by 4 bases; bases with no gene match: 12. DNA of the CDR3: TGTGCCACCAGCAAGGGGTTGGGACAGGGTGTGGAACTGTTTTTT. It encodes CATSKGLGQGVELFF.

There are many counts of this clonotype. This CDR3 is missing its conserved last phenylalanine or tryptophan, likely due to a read error. Because the CDR3's place on the DNA is in doubt, the DNA is left out and the CDR3 is given as listed by TCRdb. This chain joins TRBV12-3 or TRBV12-4 and TRBJ2-1; the table gives TRBD1 as D, unverified against the DNA. A total of 13 residues make up the CDR3, ends included. CDR3 protein: CASSAGGRELVFV.

This chain connects TRBV7-8 to TRBJ2-2; D remains ambiguous. The CDR3 covers 12 residues. Trimming left V 4 bases short and J 6 bases short, with 6 bases between. Per the germline V gene, CDR1 is SGHVS and CDR2 is FQNEAQ. The CDR3 sequence: CASSSKPGELFF. DNA for the CDR3: TGTGCCAGCAGCTCAAAACCCGGGGAGCTGTTTTTT.

This clonotype has a count of ten or more. J is TRBJ1-1 and V is TRBV5-1, with a weak D call TRBD1 (6 bases). The ends were cut back, 0 bases at V and 7 bases at J, with 7 bases in the middle. Per the germline V gene, CDR1 is SGHRS and CDR2 is YFSETQ. The CDR3 runs 12 residues. The CDR3 loop reads CASSLADSEAFF. CDR3 nucleotides: TGCGCCAGCAGCTTGGCGGACAGTGAAGCTTTCTTT.

For this clonotype: One end of the junction varies from germline; a read error may be responsible. The chain employs TRBV12-3 or TRBV12-4 and TRBJ2-1, with 12 bases aligning to TRBD2. The CDR3 covers 15 residues. This CDR3 reads CASSLAGGYYNEQFF. As DNA, the CDR3 is TGTGCCAGCAGTCTAGCGGGAGGGTATTACAATGAGCAGTTCTTC.

The chain joins TRBV6-1 to TRBJ2-1; 10 positions agree with TRBD2. The CDR3 is 17 amino acids. V was pared by 1 base and J by 0 bases, with 3 bases of the junction left unmatched. Germline assignment: CDR1 MNHNS and CDR2 SASEGT. CDR3 nucleotide sequence: TGTGCCAGCAGTGAAGATAGCGGGAGGCCCTCCTACAATGAGCAGTTCTTC. Encoded protein: CASSEDSGRPSYNEQFF.

This clonotype was counted many times. The V gene is TRBV9, the J gene TRBJ2-5; 10 nucleotides align to TRBD2. J was trimmed by 6 bases and V by 3 bases; bases with no gene match: 5. CDR3 length: 14 amino acids. Germline V gene lookup returns CDR1 SGDLS and CDR2 YYNGEE. The CDR3 loop is CASSAGTSEKTQYF. DNA of the CDR3: TGTGCCAGCAGCGCCGGGACTAGCGAGAAGACCCAGTACTTC.

This chain links TRBV27 with TRBJ2-1; the D call may be TRBD1 or TRBD2 (7 bases each). The CDR3 is 15 amino acids. The germline gives CDR1 MNHEY, CDR2 SMNVEV (reference sequence). Trimming cost V 3 bases and J 3 bases, with 12 bases left between them. The CDR3 is CASSLGGGNYNEQFF. The CDR3 coding sequence is TGTGCCAGCAGTTTGGGAGGGGGCAACTACAATGAGCAGTTCTTC.

This clonotype occurred a few times. This chain connects TRBV7-8 to TRBJ2-7; tentative D call: TRBD1 (7 bases). Germline V gene lookup returns CDR1 SGHVS and CDR2 FQNEAQ. Trimming shortened V by 5 bases and J by 2 bases, and 25 bases separated the two germline ends. The length of the CDR3 is 18 residues. Here the CDR3 DNA reads TGTGCCAGCAGCGGACTACCGGGACAGACCCTAAGACCCTACGAGCAGTACTTC. Encoded protein: CASSGLPGQTLRPYEQYF.

This clonotype showed up just a few times. The chain combines TRBV6-1 with TRBJ2-1, with TRBD2 identical over 12 bases. The CDR3 is 15 residues long. Looked up from germline, CDR1 is MNHNS and CDR2 is SASEGT. Unmatched junction bases numbered 10, after V lost 6 bases and J lost 10 bases. In DNA, the CDR3 is TGTGCCAGCAGCTCTGGAACCGGGACTAGCGGGGAGCAGTTCTTC. Amino acid sequence: CASSSGTGTSGEQFF.

This clonotype has only a few counts. V and J are TRBV9 and TRBJ1-1; D call uncertain. This CDR3 has 15 residues. V shed 1 base and J shed 7 bases, with 17 bases lying between them. CDR1 SGDLS and CDR2 YYNGEE come from the germline V gene. CDR3 residues: CASSVPAVQRGEAFF. In DNA, the CDR3 is TGTGCCAGCAGCGTACCCGCGGTACAGCGGGGTGAAGCTTTCTTT.

The V call is TRBV11-2, the J call TRBJ2-3; D is unresolved. The CDR3 runs 13 residues. With 6 bases removed from V and 0 bases from J, the gap between germline ends came to 7 bases. From germline, CDR1 is SGHAT and CDR2 FQNNGV. The chain's CDR3 is CASSHVSTDTQYF. In nucleotides, the CDR3 is TGTGCCAGCAGTCATGTTAGCACAGATACGCAGTATTTT.

This clonotype occurred many times. This chain uses TRBV11-2 with TRBJ2-1; D unclear. The CDR3 has 10 residues. Trimming shortened V by 4 bases and J by 6 bases, and 1 base separated the two germline ends. Germline V gene sequence: CDR1 SGHAT, CDR2 FQNNGV. CDR3 in amino acids: CASSSNEQFF. The CDR3 DNA sequence: TGTGCCAGCAGCTCCAATGAGCAGTTCTTC.

This clonotype appeared a few times. CDR3 loop: CASSSTGDSYNEQFF. For the CDR3, the DNA is TGTGCCAGCAGCTCAACAGGGGACTCCTACAATGAGCAGTTCTTC. The chain is built from TRBV9 and TRBJ2-1; 7 bases are shared with TRBD1. The V gene end was trimmed by 4 bases and the J gene end by 0 bases; junction bases not matched to a gene: 4. The germline gives CDR1 SGDLS, CDR2 YYNGEE. This CDR3 contains 15 residues.

This clonotype was detected many times. The chain is built from TRBV12-3 or TRBV12-4 and TRBJ2-2; 10 bases map to TRBD2. With 7 bases clipped from V and 5 bases from J, the junction kept 7 bases outside the gene matches. The CDR3 runs to 15 residues. The CDR3 DNA reads as TGTGCCAGCAATCCTAGCGGGAGTAATACCGGGGAGCTGTTTTTT. Translating gives CASNPSGSNTGELFF.